This TCR beta chain emerged from a study of CD8+CD57+ T cells in acquired aplastic anemia. Patients included in sequencing had previously demonstrated CD8+CD57+ cell expansion by flow cytometry. V gave up 4 bases and J gave up 6 bases, with 17 bases separating them. The CDR3 is 14 residues long. Looked up from germline, CDR1 is SGHRS and CDR2 is YFSETQ. The TCR beta profiling, which covered VDJ combination and CDR3 sequence, was carried out using genomic DNA as the template. TCRdb reanalysed the reads using MiXCR and keeps one entry per CDR3 protein. The repertoire holds fewer than 200,000 distinct CDR3 sequences, with approximately 52% as singletons.

This chain uses TRBV5-1 with TRBJ2-7; a possible D gene is TRBD2 (5 bases). Sequenced: sorted CD4+, CD8+, or CD8+CD57+ T cells (not recorded which) from PBMCs. The TCR originated in a human donor with aplastic anemia. The CDR3 DNA reads as TGCGCCAGCAGCCCTGGAGGTGTGGATGGCGAGCAGTACTTC. It translates to CASSPGGVDGEQYF.